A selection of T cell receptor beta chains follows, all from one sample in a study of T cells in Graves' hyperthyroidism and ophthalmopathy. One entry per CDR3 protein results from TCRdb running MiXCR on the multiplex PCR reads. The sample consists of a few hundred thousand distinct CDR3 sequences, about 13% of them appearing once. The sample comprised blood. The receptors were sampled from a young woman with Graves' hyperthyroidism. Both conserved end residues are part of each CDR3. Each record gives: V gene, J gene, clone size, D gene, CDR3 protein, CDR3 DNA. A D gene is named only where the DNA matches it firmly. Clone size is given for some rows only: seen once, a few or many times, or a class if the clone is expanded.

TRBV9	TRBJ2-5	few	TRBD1	CASSGTGNFGETQYF	TGTGCCAGCAGCGGGACAGGGAACTTCGGAGAGACCCAGTACTTC
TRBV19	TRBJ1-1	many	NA	CASTRQLPSNTEAFF	TGTGCCAGTACTCGACAGCTCCCATCGAACACTGAAGCTTTCTTT
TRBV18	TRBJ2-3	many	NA	CASSPRDPVPDTQYF	TGTGCCAGCTCACCGAGGGACCCGGTCCCAGATACGCAGTATTTT
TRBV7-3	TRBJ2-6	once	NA	CASTQLYSGANVLTF	TGTGCCAGCACCCAGCTATACTCTGGGGCCAACGTCCTGACTTTC
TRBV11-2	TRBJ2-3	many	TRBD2	CASSLKGSGLAGGRRTDTQYF	TGTGCCAGCAGTTTAAAAGGGTCCGGGCTAGCGGGGGGGAGGAGGACAGATACGCAGTATTTT
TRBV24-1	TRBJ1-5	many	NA	CATSDSLSGPQHF	TGTGCCACCAGTGATTCCCTCTCAGGCCCCCAGCATTTT
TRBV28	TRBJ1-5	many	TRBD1	CASSPWTGYSNQPQHF	TGTGCCAGCAGTCCCTGGACAGGGTACAGCAATCAGCCCCAGCATTTT
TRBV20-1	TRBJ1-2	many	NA	CSAPGGNYGYTF	TGCAGTGCCCCGGGGGGGAACTATGGCTACACCTTC
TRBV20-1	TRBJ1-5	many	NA	CSASGPRGQPQHF	TGCAGTGCTTCGGGCCCCAGGGGTCAGCCCCAGCATTTT
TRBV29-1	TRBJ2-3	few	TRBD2	CSARRRPGGRDTQYF	TGCAGCGCCCGAAGGCGTCCGGGGGGGCGAGATACGCAGTATTTT
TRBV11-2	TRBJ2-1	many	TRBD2	CASSFGLAGGPYNEQFF	TGTGCCAGCAGCTTTGGACTAGCGGGAGGTCCCTACAATGAGCAGTTCTTC
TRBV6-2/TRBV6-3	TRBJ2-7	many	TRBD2	CASYYSGTSSYEQYF	TGTGCCAGCTATTACAGCGGGACGAGCTCCTACGAGCAGTACTTC
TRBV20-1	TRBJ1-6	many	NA	CSARGSFVAKGAGRFSYNSPLHF	TGCAGTGCTAGAGGCTCTTTCGTTGCTAAAGGGGCGGGCAGATTCTCCTATAATTCACCCCTCCACTTT
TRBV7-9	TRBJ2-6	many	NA	CASSSYATGGANVLTF	TGTGCCAGCAGCTCTTACGCCACGGGGGGGGCCAACGTCCTGACTTTC
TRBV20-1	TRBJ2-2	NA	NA	CSARTTTGTGELFF	TGCAGTGCTAGGACTACGACTGGCACCGGGGAGCTGTTTTTT
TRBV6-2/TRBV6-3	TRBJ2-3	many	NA	CASSYSHLAPTDTQYF	TGTGCCAGCAGTTACTCCCATCTAGCGCCCACAGATACGCAGTATTTT
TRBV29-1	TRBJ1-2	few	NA	CSVHRSGGYTF	TGCAGCGTACACAGGTCTGGGGGCTACACCTTC
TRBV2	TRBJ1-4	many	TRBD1	CASSGSDRGRKLFF	TGTGCCAGCAGTGGATCGGACAGGGGACGCAAACTGTTTTTT
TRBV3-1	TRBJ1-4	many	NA	CASSYWGRDEKLFF	TGTGCCAGCAGCTACTGGGGGCGGGATGAAAAACTGTTTTTT
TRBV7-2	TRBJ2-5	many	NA	CASSRGYGTGTQETQYF	TGTGCCAGCAGCCGGGGGTACGGAACCGGGACCCAAGAGACCCAGTACTTC
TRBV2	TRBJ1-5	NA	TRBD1	CASSEEGTGDNQPQHF	TGTGCCAGCAGTGAAGAAGGGACAGGGGATAATCAGCCCCAGCATTTT
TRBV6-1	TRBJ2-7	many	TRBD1	CASRSTGGHYEQYF	TGTGCCAGCAGATCGACAGGGGGCCACTACGAGCAGTACTTC
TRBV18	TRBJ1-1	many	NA	CASSGGVRTEAFF	TGTGCCAGCTCAGGGGGGGTGAGGACTGAAGCTTTCTTT
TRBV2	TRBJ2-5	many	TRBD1	CASSGDRRETQYF	TGTGCCAGCAGCGGGGACAGGCGGGAGACCCAGTACTTC
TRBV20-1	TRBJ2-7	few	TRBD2	CSARAGGPYEQYF	TGCAGTGCTCGTGCGGGGGGTCCCTACGAGCAGTACTTC
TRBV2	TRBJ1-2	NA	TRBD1	CASSGRDRGYYGYTF	TGTGCCAGCAGTGGCCGGGACAGGGGTTACTATGGCTACACCTTC